A single sample gave rise to the 5 T cell receptor beta chains below, sequenced in a study of T cells in Graves' hyperthyroidism and ophthalmopathy. Amplified regions were TCR beta CDR3 sequences from RNA transcripts. The study used the HTBI primer set for a first-round RT-PCR of the TCR CDR3. TCRdb redid the calling of the multiplex PCR reads with MiXCR, one entry per CDR3 protein. The sample has 500,000 to 750,000 distinct CDR3 sequences, about 45% seen once. Input material: peripheral blood or thyroid tissue (not recorded which). These receptors were taken from a young woman with Graves' hyperthyroidism.

This clonotype appeared a few times. This chain connects TRBV20-1 to TRBJ2-2, with 10 bases identical to TRBD1. V shed 6 bases and J 2 bases; nucleotides not matched to a gene: 6. Per the germline V gene, CDR1 is DFQATT and CDR2 is SNEGSKA (reference sequence). The CDR3 is 15 amino acids. CDR3: CSATTGGFNTGELFF. Written as DNA, the CDR3 is TGCAGTGCAACGACAGGGGGCTTTAACACCGGGGAGCTGTTTTTT.

This clonotype was seen at least ten times. The chain joins TRBV25-1 to TRBJ2-7, with 8 bases fitting TRBD1. With V trimmed by 2 bases and J by 4 bases, 7 bases remained unmatched. This CDR3 contains 15 residues. The germline CDR1 and CDR2 sequences are MGHDK and SYGVNS. CDR3 region: CASSEGQGAVYEQYF. The CDR3 DNA reads as TGTGCCAGCAGTGAAGGGCAGGGGGCTGTTTACGAGCAGTACTTC.

This clonotype appeared many times. The chain links TRBV20-1 to TRBJ1-3, with TRBD1 matching 9 bases. Unmatched junction bases numbered 2, after V lost 3 bases and J lost 2 bases. The CDR3 is made up of 14 amino acids. Germline V gene data show CDR1 as DFQATT and CDR2 as SNEGSKA (reference sequence). The CDR3 loop is CSASGTGTGNTIYF. Written as DNA, the CDR3 is TGCAGTGCTAGTGGGACAGGGACTGGAAACACCATATATTTT.

This clonotype was detected ten times or more. This chain links TRBV29-1 with TRBJ1-2; D gene ambiguous. This CDR3 contains 11 residues. V lost 3 bases and J 6 bases, leaving 8 bases between the germline ends. Germline V gene sequence: CDR1 SQVTM, CDR2 ANQGSEA. DNA of the CDR3: TGCAGCGTTGAGGGATCAAATGGCTACACCTTC. The encoded protein is CSVEGSNGYTF.

The genes are TRBV12-3 or TRBV12-4 and TRBJ2-5; 11 bases agree with TRBD1. The CDR3 is 16 amino acids. Trimming at V came to 4 bases and at J to 5 bases, leaving 9 bases not matched to a gene. CDR3 bases: TGTGCCAGCAGTTACAGGGGGACAGGGGGACAGGAGACCCAGTACTTC. Its protein product is CASSYRGTGGQETQYF.